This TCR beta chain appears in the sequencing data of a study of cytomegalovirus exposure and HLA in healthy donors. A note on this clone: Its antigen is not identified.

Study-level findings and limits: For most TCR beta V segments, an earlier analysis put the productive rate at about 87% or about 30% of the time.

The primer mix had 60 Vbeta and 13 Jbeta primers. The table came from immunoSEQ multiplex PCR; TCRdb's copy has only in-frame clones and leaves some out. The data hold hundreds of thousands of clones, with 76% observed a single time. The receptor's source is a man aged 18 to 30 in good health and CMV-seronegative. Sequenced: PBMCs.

CDR3 residues: CASSGSGSYEQYF. Written as DNA, the CDR3 is TGTGCCAGCAGCGGGTCAGGCTCCTACGAGCAGTACTTC. The chain recombines TRBV9 with TRBJ2-7, with D unclear. Germline V gene sequence: CDR1 SGDLS, CDR2 YYNGEE. V lost 3 bases and J lost 0, with 7 bases in between. This CDR3 has 13 residues.